Listed below are T cell receptor beta chains from one sample, sequenced in a study of blood T cell repertoires in COVID-19. The assay was immunoSEQ multiplex PCR, and TCRdb's table has in-frame clones only and misses some. The data show about 220,000 clones, around 83% seen once. Material: peripheral blood. The receptors originated from a man between 50 and 59 years old who had recovered from COVID-19. The CDR3 runs from the conserved cysteine through the conserved F or W. A D gene is named only where the DNA matches it firmly. Size is omitted from some rows. Given values are once, few, many or a class for expanded clones.

clone size: once
V gene: TRBV30
D gene: TRBD2
J gene: TRBJ2-2
CDR3 protein: CASEGLAVPINTGELFF
CDR3 DNA: TGTGCCTCGGAAGGGCTAGCGGTACCTATTAACACCGGGGAGCTGTTTTTT

clone size: -
V gene: TRBV3-1/TRBV3-2
D gene: -
J gene: TRBJ2-3
CDR3 protein: CASSQDSVKTDTQYF
CDR3 DNA: TGTGCCAGCAGCCAAGATTCGGTAAAGACAGATACGCAGTATTTT

clone size: -
V gene: TRBV28
D gene: TRBD2
J gene: TRBJ2-6
CDR3 protein: CASSLRGNGANVLTF
CDR3 DNA: TGTGCCAGCAGTCTGCGGGGGAACGGGGCCAACGTCCTGACTTTC

clone size: -
V gene: TRBV11-2
D gene: -
J gene: TRBJ2-5
CDR3 protein: CASSPWGAQETQYF
CDR3 DNA: TGTGCCAGCAGCCCCTGGGGAGCGCAGGAGACCCAGTACTTC

clone size: -
V gene: TRBV2
D gene: TRBD2
J gene: TRBJ2-1
CDR3 protein: CASSPSGITGYNEQFF
CDR3 DNA: TGTGCCAGCAGTCCCAGCGGGATTACGGGGTACAATGAGCAGTTCTTC

clone size: -
V gene: TRBV7-6
D gene: -
J gene: TRBJ1-2
CDR3 protein: CASSFYGEQTNYGYTF
CDR3 DNA: TGTGCCAGCAGCTTTTACGGGGAACAAACTAACTATGGCTACACCTTC

clone size: -
V gene: TRBV15
D gene: TRBD2
J gene: TRBJ2-7
CDR3 protein: CATSRGLADYEQYF
CDR3 DNA: TGTGCCACCAGCAGAGGACTAGCCGACTACGAGCAGTACTTC

clone size: -
V gene: TRBV7-2
D gene: TRBD1
J gene: TRBJ2-1
CDR3 protein: CASSRDRVNEQFF
CDR3 DNA: TGTGCCAGCAGCCGGGACAGGGTCAATGAGCAGTTCTTC

clone size: -
V gene: TRBV6-2/TRBV6-3
D gene: TRBD2
J gene: TRBJ2-7
CDR3 protein: CASSQRSGRTYEQYF
CDR3 DNA: TGTGCCAGCAGCCAGCGGAGCGGGAGGACCTACGAGCAGTACTTC

clone size: -
V gene: TRBV7-9
D gene: TRBD1
J gene: TRBJ2-3
CDR3 protein: CASSARGGQFTDTQYF
CDR3 DNA: TGTGCCAGCAGCGCCCGAGGGGGACAGTTCACAGATACGCAGTATTTT

clone size: -
V gene: TRBV7-9
D gene: TRBD2
J gene: TRBJ2-7
CDR3 protein: CASSLPGLAGGIEQYF
CDR3 DNA: TGTGCCAGCAGCTTACCGGGACTAGCGGGAGGTATCGAGCAGTACTTC

clone size: -
V gene: TRBV11-3
D gene: -
J gene: TRBJ2-7
CDR3 protein: CASSLAGVGEQYF
CDR3 DNA: TGTGCCAGCAGCTTAGCGGGAGTGGGGGAGCAGTACTTC

clone size: -
V gene: TRBV6-5
D gene: TRBD1
J gene: TRBJ1-1
CDR3 protein: CASSTRDRGTEAFF
CDR3 DNA: TGTGCCAGCAGTACCCGGGACAGGGGGACTGAAGCTTTCTTT

clone size: -
V gene: TRBV3-1/TRBV3-2
D gene: -
J gene: TRBJ2-2
CDR3 protein: CASSSAGELFF
CDR3 DNA: TGTGCCAGCAGTAGTGCCGGGGAGCTGTTTTTT

clone size: -
V gene: TRBV11-3
D gene: -
J gene: TRBJ2-4
CDR3 protein: CASSPTKIAKNIQYF
CDR3 DNA: TGTGCCAGCAGCCCCACAAAAATAGCCAAAAACATTCAGTACTTC

clone size: -
V gene: TRBV28
D gene: -
J gene: TRBJ2-1
CDR3 protein: CATVSEGRYNEQFF
CDR3 DNA: TGTGCCACCGTTTCGGAGGGCCGCTACAATGAGCAGTTCTTC

clone size: -
V gene: TRBV12-3/TRBV12-4
D gene: -
J gene: TRBJ1-2
CDR3 protein: CASSLGRNGYTF
CDR3 DNA: TGTGCCAGCAGCCTGGGCAGGAATGGCTACACCTTC

clone size: -
V gene: TRBV15
D gene: TRBD1
J gene: TRBJ2-1
CDR3 protein: CATVSGQGTYNEQFF
CDR3 DNA: TGTGCCACCGTGTCGGGACAGGGGACCTACAATGAGCAGTTCTTC

clone size: -
V gene: TRBV9
D gene: TRBD2
J gene: TRBJ2-3
CDR3 protein: CASSVGLSFGTDTQYF
CDR3 DNA: TGTGCCAGCAGCGTGGGACTAAGTTTCGGCACAGATACGCAGTATTTT

clone size: -
V gene: TRBV24-1
D gene: -
J gene: TRBJ2-1
CDR3 protein: CATSDPRTDHNEQFF
CDR3 DNA: TGTGCCACCAGTGATCCGCGGACAGACCACAATGAGCAGTTCTTC

clone size: -
V gene: TRBV18
D gene: -
J gene: TRBJ2-2
CDR3 protein: CASSPWTVNTGELFF
CDR3 DNA: TGTGCCAGCTCACCTTGGACAGTAAACACCGGGGAGCTGTTTTTT

clone size: -
V gene: TRBV11-2
D gene: TRBD1
J gene: TRBJ2-1
CDR3 protein: CASSLVDRLYNEQFF
CDR3 DNA: TGTGCCAGCAGCTTAGTGGACAGGCTTTACAATGAGCAGTTCTTC

clone size: -
V gene: TRBV4-2
D gene: -
J gene: TRBJ2-7
CDR3 protein: CASSQDRNRGQYF
CDR3 DNA: TGTGCCAGCAGCCAAGACAGGAATCGTGGGCAGTACTTC